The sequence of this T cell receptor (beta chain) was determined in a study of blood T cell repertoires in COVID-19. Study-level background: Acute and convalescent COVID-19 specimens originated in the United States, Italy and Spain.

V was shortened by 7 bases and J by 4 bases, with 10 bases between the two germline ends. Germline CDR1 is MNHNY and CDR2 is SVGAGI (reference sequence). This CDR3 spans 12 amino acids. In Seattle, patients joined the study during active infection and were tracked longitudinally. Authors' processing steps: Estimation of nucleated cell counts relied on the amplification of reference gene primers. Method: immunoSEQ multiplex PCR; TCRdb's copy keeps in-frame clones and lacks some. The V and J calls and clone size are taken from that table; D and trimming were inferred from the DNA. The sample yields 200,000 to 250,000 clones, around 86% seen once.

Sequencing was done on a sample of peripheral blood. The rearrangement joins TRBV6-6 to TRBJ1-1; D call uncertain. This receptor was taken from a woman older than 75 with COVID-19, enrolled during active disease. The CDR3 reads CASTKYGTEAFF. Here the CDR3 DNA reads TGTGCCAGCACTAAGTACGGCACTGAAGCTTTCTTT.